Sequencing of this T cell receptor beta chain was carried out in a study of cytomegalovirus exposure and HLA in healthy donors (TCRdb year 2017). Looking at the study overall: An earlier analysis of approximately 550 of the donors reported more than 250 Gb of sequence data and some 100 million unique TCR beta sequences from about 179 million T cells. Because of strong linkage in the cohort, five DR-DQ haplotypes were treated as single units for association and clustering. The study was designed to test whether signatures of past pathogen exposure could be identified by cataloging public T cell receptors. The study combined high-throughput TCR immunosequencing, statistical association of individual TCRs with disease status, and machine learning to predict cytomegalovirus infection status. Roughly 300 gigabases of sequencing data and 91 million or so unique TCR sequences made up an early release that covered over 550 HLA-typed donors. Across 398 genotyped donors of the cohort, an average of 235,054 unique TCR beta nucleotide sequences per donor were sequenced, and roughly 17% of those sequences were non-productive. Along with the approximately 700-subject first cohort, a separate validation cohort of around 120 different subjects was used. Both class I and class II loci were covered by HLA typing, at four-digit resolution. In the later analysis, no new phenotypic data were used to find candidate immune exposures; instead, reliance was placed on TCR beta sequences and their occurrence across donors. All discovery cohort repertoires had been generated using a single sequencing platform. Alongside the repertoire data, information on donor age, sex, ethnicity and CMV serostatus was compiled. An earlier analysis of about 600 of the donors used high-throughput TCR beta sequencing to judge whether each TCR beta V gene segment behaved as functional or pseudogenic. A later genetic analysis took genome-wide SNP genotypes for about 55% of the roughly 670 donors and used that subset as a discovery cohort. Of the roughly 400 genotyped donors, around 81% fell in the genetic ancestry cluster associated with self-reported Caucasian donors. The study used immunosequencing to profile the T cell repertoires of approximately 640 subjects and linked those repertoires to cytomegalovirus serostatus. To study patterns of TCR occurrence, a later analysis re-analyzed previously published TCR beta repertoires from 600 to 750 donors and added high-resolution HLA genotyping. Typing coverage differed by locus: A, B, C, DRB1 and DQB1 were typed in roughly 620-630 donors, DQA1 in roughly 510, DPA1 in roughly 590, and DPB1 in 472. Paper-wide results and their limitations: The study listed around 160 TCR beta chains as associated with cytomegalovirus. Some IMGT-functional V segments, including TRBV6-2 and TRBV6-3, could not be distinguished by the 87-base-pair reads and were therefore excluded. Specific HLA alleles were associated with roughly 17,000 TCR beta sequences at a false discovery rate of 0.05 in a later analysis. Strong co-occurrence of HLA alleles, especially DR and DQ, made assigning TCR associations to individual alleles difficult. Because HLA typing was missing for some donors at each locus, association tests included only the typed subset. A cluster of highly shared sequence variants was judged likely to be a technical artifact of the sequencing pipeline. In a later analysis, HLA-associated TCR beta chains showed more clonal expansion and lower generation probabilities than non-associated chains that were equally common. Linkage disequilibrium might explain the correlated functional status among segregating V segments, but an unknown experimental factor could not be ruled out. In an earlier analysis of approximately 600 of the donors, most TCR beta V segments were observed in productive rearrangements about 87% or about 30% of the time, broadly matching IMGT annotations. In a later analysis, the rate of TCR association differed among HLA loci, with DRB1 alleles having the most associated TCRs and HLA-C alleles having the fewest. A further reported finding was that TCR beta sequences accurately predicted the HLA-A and HLA-B alleles for most subjects in the first cohort. According to the authors, the approach could potentially be generalized to other disease states and immunological phenotypes. The earlier analysis of almost 600 of the donors excluded 15 to 20 rarely observed V segments, including chromosome 9 orphons, because counts were too low. According to a later analysis, most CMV-associated TCR beta chains appeared to be HLA-restricted, and the HLA associations seemed to be driven largely by CMV exposure. Immune exposure information for the cohort was limited to CMV serostatus. The classifier was reported to diagnose cytomegalovirus status with high specificity and sensitivity in both the original cohort and the validation cohort. According to a later genetic analysis, donors in an Asian-associated ancestry cluster had fewer N-insertions in productive TCRs than the approximately 630-donor mean. Presence/absence analyses assumed roughly uniform sequencing depth across donors, an assumption that may not hold. V-gene and J-gene trimming of TCR beta chains was associated with a missense DCLRE1C variant in a later genetic analysis, and the association was replicated in an independent cohort. In vitro tests confirmed that a few of the cytomegalovirus-associated TCR beta chains recognize cytomegalovirus antigens. Across donors, most TCR sequences were observed very rarely, whereas some public TCRs were present in many individuals. The cohort was sequenced for TCR beta chains only, and without alpha or paired-chain data the features that could be detected were limited. A later analysis reported that several top co-occurrence clusters appeared linked to parvovirus B19, influenza, CMV and Epstein-Barr virus.

Note on this clone: The specificity of this receptor is unknown. The sample holds no much larger clone one base away, and base qualities are not on file.

The cohort comprised some 680 healthy bone marrow donors. At the time of sampling, all cohort members were nominally healthy, though unrecorded immune exposures were likely present. The donor tested CMV seronegative, placing the donor among the 352 seronegative members of the cohort. Each donor provided a peripheral blood sample, and peripheral blood mononuclear cells were used for TCR beta sequencing. Genomic DNA was extracted from the blood cell samples with the Qiagen DNeasy Blood Extraction Kit. Preparation of the library involved the immunoSEQ multiplex PCR assay. For the multiplex PCR, a mixture combining 60 forward primers for TCR Vbeta segments and 13 reverse primers for TCR Jbeta segments was used. The CDR3 region of rearranged TCR beta genes was amplified from genomic DNA with a multiplex PCR assay. The Illumina HiSeq System was used to sequence the amplified TCR beta libraries as 87-base-pair reads. From the authors' description of their analysis: In a later analysis, tens of millions of unique TCR beta chains were counted across the 500 to 850 repertoires, and approximately 11 million of these chains were shared by at least two donors. A nearest-neighbor algorithm error-corrected the raw reads and collapsed the reads into unique sequences, merging closely related sequences to remove PCR and sequencing errors. To assign V, D and J gene segments, CDR3 sequences were aligned to IMGT reference sequences. Each retained sequence needed at least a six-nucleotide match to both a V gene segment and a J gene segment. A rearrangement counted as productive if the CDR3 had no stop codons and remained in frame with V and J, and every other rearrangement counted as non-productive. CDR3 was defined by IMGT convention, running from the second conserved V-encoded cysteine to the conserved J-encoded phenylalanine. The earlier analysis of roughly 590 of the donors excluded sequences that lacked an unambiguous match to a single V gene segment. An earlier analysis of some 500 of the donors classified V segments as functional when productive rearrangements were above 56.7% and as segregating when the standard deviation between donors was above 5%. A statistical classification framework was built for diagnosing cytomegalovirus status from the catalog of TCR beta chain sequences. A later analysis assigned V and J genes by comparing TCR nucleotide sequences with IMGT/GENE-DB human TR gene sequences. A later analysis assigned CDR3 sequences and most-parsimonious VDJ recombination scenarios with the TCRdist pipeline. In a later analysis, every TCR beta chain was defined by the combination of its CDR3 amino acid sequence and its V-gene family, and reads without a unique V-gene family were dropped. To address suspected cross-contamination and a sequencing artifact, a later analysis removed roughly 640 highly shared, low-generation-probability nucleotide sequences. In a later analysis, a clonal expansion index was calculated for each public chain from normalized within-repertoire ranks of inferred template counts. In a later analysis, generation probabilities were computed with a VDJ recombination model fitted to out-of-frame rearrangements, and the resulting probabilities were checked against IGoR. Hypergeometric tests were used in a later analysis to score TCR-TCR, TCR-HLA and TCR-CMV co-occurrence, with a repertoire-size bias correction applied to the TCR pairs. In a later analysis, false discovery rates were estimated by permuting HLA or CMV assignments 20 times. In a later analysis, co-occurring TCRs were grouped using DBSCAN, with TCRdist sequence similarity added in when clustering inside HLA-allele-positive subsets. Repertoires with fewer than 30,000 or more than 120,000 public chains were left out of co-occurrence clustering, as were five repertoires with anomalous nucleotide sharing. This is the immuneACCESS table as TCRdb keeps it, with only in-frame sequences that have V and J called. A part of the clones is gone; compared with another copy, unresolved V genes explain less than half, and the rest is unexplained. The V and J calls and the clone size are those of that table, but D and trimming were determined from the DNA. This sample is represented by about 150,000 clones; around 70% of them were singletons. 2% to 2.5% of the sample is in the top ten clones.

From a lookup of the germline V gene (reference sequence), CDR1 and CDR2 are MNHEY and SMNVEV. The CDR3 runs 16 residues from the cysteine to the phenylalanine. The CDR3 DNA has 48 bases and is translated from base 1. V trim: 4 bases; J trim: 2 bases; unmatched bases: 7. The specimen sequenced was PBMCs. The sequence came from a young man in good health and CMV-seronegative. The chain employs TRBV27 and TRBJ2-3, with 9 bases in between that match TRBD1. The CDR3 corresponds to CASSSSTGGPTDTQYF. The bases are TGTGCCAGCAGTTCCTCGACAGGGGGTCCCACAGATACGCAGTATTTT.